This T cell receptor beta chain came from a study of post-analysis software for immune sequencing data. Whole-study findings and limits: Controls had lower frequencies than patients of a handful of TRBV segments, which included TRBV5-6, TRBV5-1 and TRBV20-1.

On this clonotype: Its antigen is undetermined.

Germline V CDR1 and CDR2: DFQATT, SNEGSKA (reference sequence). Trimming took 5 bases from V and 5 from J; bases not matched to a gene: 9. CDR3 length: 15 amino acids. Unique molecular identifiers were carried by the TCR beta cDNA libraries. One entry per CDR3 protein, called by TCRdb with MiXCR from the PCR reads. The data contain about 210,000 distinct CDR3 sequences, 29% of them singletons. The gene calls are TRBV20-1 and TRBJ2-1, with 10 bases matching TRBD2. This receptor was identified in a girl aged 2-17 years with multiple sclerosis. The sequencing input was blood. This CDR3 is CSAGRRTSGNNEQFF. CDR3 nucleotides: TGCAGTGCTGGGCGCCGGACTAGCGGCAACAATGAGCAGTTCTTC.